Listed here are 3 T cell receptor beta chains from one sample, sequenced in a study of monozygotic twins with inflammatory bowel disease. TCRdb processed the 5' RACE reads again and assigns one entry to each CDR3 protein, with no DNA. Recorded for this sample: 210,000 or so distinct CDR3 sequences. The sequenced material came from blood. These receptors came from a human donor with ulcerative colitis or Crohn's disease, or a healthy co-twin of an affected twin (not recorded which).

The chain is built from TRBV20-1 and TRBJ1-2; there is no DNA to check the TCRdb D call of TRBD1. Germline CDR1 is DFQATT and CDR2 is SNEGSKA (reference sequence). The CDR3 is made up of 18 amino acids. CDR3 in amino acids: CSASHAGTGLQPNYGYTF.

V usage is TRBV6-5 and J usage is TRBJ1-5; there is no DNA to check the TCRdb D call of TRBD1. The CDR3 is made up of 15 amino acids. Germline lookup yields CDR1 MNHEY and CDR2 SVGAGI. The CDR3 loop reads CASSSLGQLNQPQHF.

The V and J genes are TRBV9 and TRBJ2-1; with no DNA, the TCRdb D assignment of TRBD2 cannot be verified. CDR1 is SGDLS, CDR2 YYNGEE, per germline. This CDR3 region has 15 residues. This CDR3 is CASSTLAGGWFEQFF.